The 30 T cell receptor beta chains in this list originate from one sample, sequenced in a study of technical replicates of blood from a few donors (dated by TCRdb to about 2017). Receptor libraries were prepared by the immunoSEQ multiplex PCR assay. TCRdb retrieved this table from immuneACCESS and kept in-frame rearrangements only. Not all clones are present; in checked studies, unresolved V genes account for under half, and no reason is known for the remainder. Present in this sample are 75,000 or so clones, 93% of which were seen just once. Clones ranked in the top ten supply 0.41% of the sample. Input material: T cells isolated from PBMCs. The receptors shown here come from a human donor in good health.

The V and J genes are TRBV5-4 and TRBJ1-2; D possibly corresponds to TRBD1 (5 bases). The CDR3 loop spans 13 amino acids. V gave up 1 base and J gave up 8 bases, with 12 bases separating them. Looked up from germline, CDR1 is SGHNT and CDR2 is YYREEE (reference sequence). CDR3 protein: CASSLFGGDGYTF. CDR3 sequence (DNA): TGTGCCAGCAGCTTGTTTGGAGGGGACGGCTACACCTTC.

The rearrangement links TRBV11-3 to TRBJ2-1; a possible D gene is TRBD2 (5 bases). CDR1 and CDR2 from the germline V gene are SGHNT and YENEEA. Trimming shortened V by 5 bases and J by 4 bases, and 9 bases separated the two germline ends. The CDR3 extends over 13 amino acids. CDR3 sequence (DNA): TGTGCCAGCAGCCAAGGACTGTACAATGAGCAGTTCTTC. This encodes CASSQGLYNEQFF.

The CDR3 coding sequence is TGTGCCAGCAGCAGACAGAGCTCTGGGGCCAACGTCCTGACTTTC. It translates to CASSRQSSGANVLTF. V and J are TRBV6-5 and TRBJ2-6; the D gene is possibly TRBD1 (5 bases). V lost 6 bases to trimming and J lost 0 bases, with 9 bases between them. Germline CDR1 is MNHEY and CDR2 is SVGAGI. The CDR3 runs 15 residues.

The chain combines TRBV2 with TRBJ2-7; tentatively, D is TRBD1 (6 bases). Germline V gene data show CDR1 as SNHLY and CDR2 as FYNNEI. This CDR3 spans 13 amino acids. V lost 8 bases and J 6 bases, leaving 17 bases between the germline ends. The CDR3 sequence: CASGGDILREQYF. The CDR3 coding sequence is TGTGCCAGCGGGGGCGACATTCTCCGCGAGCAGTACTTC.

CDR3 in DNA: TGTGCCAGCAGCCAAGAGTACAATGAGCAGTTCTTC. Its translation is CASSQEYNEQFF. The rearrangement links TRBV6-6 to TRBJ2-1; the D is unclear. The germline V gene has CDR1 MNHNY and CDR2 SVGAGI (reference sequence). This CDR3 region has 12 residues. Trimming left V 6 bases short and J 4 bases short, with 7 bases between.

This chain uses TRBV13 with TRBJ2-3, with a tentative D call TRBD2 (5 bases). Trimming removed 4 bases from V and 2 bases from J, with 13 bases in between. The CDR3 sequence is 15 residues long. From germline, CDR1 is PRHDT and CDR2 FYEKMQ (reference sequence). CDR3 amino acids: CASSSQLGSTDTQYF. For the CDR3, the DNA is TGTGCCAGCAGCTCGCAACTAGGGTCCACAGATACGCAGTATTTT.

This clone has just a few counts. The CDR3 DNA reads as TGTGCCATCAGGCGCAGGACAGGGCTGGACACTGAAGCTTTCTTT. It encodes CAIRRRTGLDTEAFF. V usage is TRBV10-3 and J usage is TRBJ1-1; TRBD1 matches 8 bases. The CDR3 extends over 15 amino acids. V shed 6 bases, J shed 3 bases, and the junction held 9 bases outside the gene matches. Germline V lookup: CDR1 ENHRY, CDR2 SYGVKD.

V gene TRBV6-1 combines with J gene TRBJ2-7; the match to TRBD2 covers 9 bases. The germline gives CDR1 MNHNS, CDR2 SASEGT. The CDR3 spans 15 residues. The J segment lost 1 base and the V segment lost 6 bases, leaving 7 bases of the junction unmatched. In DNA, the CDR3 is TGTGCCAGCAGCCTAGCGGGAACGATTTCCTACGAGCAGTACTTC. Translating it yields CASSLAGTISYEQYF.

This chain links TRBV4-1 with TRBJ2-3; TRBD2 aligns across 7 bases. The CDR3 loop spans 18 amino acids. Germline values: CDR1 MGHRA, CDR2 YSYEKL. V shed 0 bases, J shed 1 base, and the junction held 10 bases outside the gene matches. CDR3 amino acids: CASSQDSSAGEGTDTQYF. The CDR3 nucleotides are TGCGCCAGCAGCCAAGATTCTTCGGCGGGAGAGGGCACAGATACGCAGTATTTT.

This clone has a handful of counts. V usage is TRBV9 and J usage is TRBJ2-2, with TRBD2 identical over 7 bases. CDR3 length equals 16 residues. Germline lookup yields CDR1 SGDLS and CDR2 YYNGEE. V lost 3 bases, J lost 1 base, and 6 bases stayed unmatched. The CDR3 is CASSGGASGNTGELFF. The CDR3 DNA follows: TGTGCCAGCAGCGGAGGGGCTAGCGGGAACACCGGGGAGCTGTTTTTT.

This chain uses TRBV19 with TRBJ2-7, with D tentatively TRBD2 (6 bases). CDR3 length equals 13 residues. Germline CDR1 is LNHDA and CDR2 is SQIVND (reference sequence). With 1 base removed from V and 4 bases from J, the gap between germline ends came to 8 bases. The CDR3 coding sequence is TGTGCCAGTAGTATAGCGGCGGGGTACGAGCAGTACTTC. Translating gives CASSIAAGYEQYF.

The chain uses TRBV5-1 and TRBJ1-4; a possible D gene is TRBD1 (5 bases). The V end was cut by 1 base, the J end by 5 bases, with 15 bases between. The CDR3 spans 16 residues. Germline values: CDR1 SGHRS, CDR2 YFSETQ. The CDR3 DNA follows: TGCGCCAGCAGCTTGTTCGGTACAGGCGAAAATGAAAAACTGTTTTTT. It is translated as CASSLFGTGENEKLFF.

The gene calls are TRBV30 and TRBJ1-1; D unresolved. This CDR3 contains 12 residues. Germline CDR1 is GTSNPN and CDR2 is SVGIG (reference sequence). The V end lost 8 bases, the J end lost 3 bases, and 13 bases lay between the germline ends. Here the CDR3 DNA reads TGTGCCCTTCTTCGACTTTACACTGAAGCTTTCTTT. As protein: CALLRLYTEAFF. The complete variable domain, with remaining parts taken from reference TRBV30 and TRBJ1-1, reads SQTIHQWPATLVQPVGSPLSLECTVEGTSNPNLYWYRQAAGRGLQLLFYSVGIGQISSEVPQNLSASRPQDRQFILSSKKLLLSDSGFYLCALLRLYTEAFFGQGTRLTVV.

V and J are TRBV30 and TRBJ1-5, with D possibly matching TRBD1 (6 bases). V dropped 3 bases and J dropped 5 bases, with 20 bases sitting between them. CDR1 and CDR2 (germline): GTSNPN, SVGIG (reference sequence). This CDR3 comprises 16 residues. CDR3 nucleotides: TGTGCCTGGAGCGAGATCGATCAACAGGGCTATCAGCCCCAGCATTTT. Its translation: CAWSEIDQQGYQPQHF.

The chain joins TRBV13 to TRBJ1-2; perhaps TRBD1 as D (6 bases). This CDR3 is 16 amino acids long. Germline loops: CDR1 PRHDT, CDR2 FYEKMQ (reference sequence). V gave up 5 bases and J gave up 4 bases, with 20 bases separating them. CDR3: CASSRIQGAGVYGYTF. The CDR3 DNA reads TGTGCCAGCAGCCGGATACAGGGAGCAGGGGTCTATGGCTACACCTTC.

V gene TRBV4-3 combines with J gene TRBJ2-2; possible D gene TRBD2, 7 bases. Per the germline V gene, CDR1 is LGHNA and CDR2 is YSLEER. Trimming took 1 base from V and 5 from J, leaving 14 bases between them. The CDR3 is 16 amino acids. CDR3 in DNA: TGCGCCAGCAGCCAAGCCCCCGGGGGGACAACCGGGGAGCTGTTTTTT. The encoded protein is CASSQAPGGTTGELFF.

This chain joins TRBV2 and TRBJ2-4; no firm D call. Germline V gene lookup returns CDR1 SNHLY and CDR2 FYNNEI. The V and J ends lost 2 bases and 0 bases respectively, with 8 bases between them. The length of the CDR3 is 15 residues. CDR3 sequence: CASSEPLVAKNIQYF. DNA of the CDR3: TGTGCCAGCAGTGAACCCCTAGTAGCCAAAAACATTCAGTACTTC.

This chain joins TRBV9 and TRBJ1-2, with 7 bases matching TRBD1. Losses at the gene ends were 0 bases for V and 2 bases for J; bases not matched to a gene: 1. The CDR3 has 14 amino acids. Germline CDR1 is SGDLS and CDR2 is YYNGEE. The CDR3 DNA reads TGTGCCAGCAGCGTAGGGGGACAGAACTATGGCTACACCTTC. Translation gives CASSVGGQNYGYTF.

The chain combines TRBV5-1 with TRBJ2-3; TRBD2 matches 11 bases. In germline, CDR1 is SGHRS, CDR2 YFSETQ. V gave up 0 bases and J gave up 3 bases; unmatched junction bases: 3. This CDR3 spans 16 amino acids. The CDR3 DNA reads TGCGCCAGCAGCTTGGTAGTAGCGGGAGGGACAGATACGCAGTATTTT. Translating gives CASSLVVAGGTDTQYF. Full variable domain (remainder filled in from reference TRBV5-1 and TRBJ2-3): KAGVTQTPRYLIKTRGQQVTLSCSPISGHRSVSWYQQTPGQGLQFLFEYFSETQRNKGNFPGRFSGRQFSNSRSEMNVSTLELGDSALYLCASSLVVAGGTDTQYFGPGTRLTVL.

This chain links TRBV19 with TRBJ2-1, with D tentatively TRBD2 (6 bases). Trimming stripped 5 bases from V and 2 bases from J, with 10 bases between. Germline V gene data show CDR1 as LNHDA and CDR2 as SQIVND (reference sequence). CDR3 length: 14 amino acids. CDR3 in amino acids: CASSEVAAYNEQFF. The CDR3, as DNA: TGTGCCAGTAGTGAGGTAGCGGCCTACAATGAGCAGTTCTTC.

The rearrangement links TRBV29-1 to TRBJ1-4; 7 positions agree with TRBD1. CDR1 is SQVTM, CDR2 ANQGSEA, per germline. The trim removed 6 bases at V and 8 bases at J, leaving 9 bases unmatched. The CDR3 totals 13 residues. For the CDR3, the DNA is TGCAGCGTCAAGGGGGCAGAAAGAGAAAAACTGTTTTTT. Protein sequence: CSVKGAEREKLFF.

J is TRBJ1-3 and V is TRBV19; perhaps TRBD1 as D (5 bases). The V end was cut by 6 bases, the J end by 0 bases, with 12 bases between. Germline V gives CDR1 LNHDA, CDR2 SQIVND (reference sequence). The CDR3 is 15 amino acids. This CDR3 is CASSKDTPSGNTIYF. The CDR3 DNA is TGTGCCAGTAGCAAGGACACTCCCTCTGGAAACACCATATATTTT. The complete variable domain, with remaining parts taken from reference TRBV19 and TRBJ1-3, reads DGGITQSPKYLFRKEGQNVTLSCEQNLNHDAMYWYRQDPGQGLRLIYYSQIVNDFQKGDIAEGYSVSREKKESFPLTVTSAQKNPTAFYLCASSKDTPSGNTIYFGEGSWLTVV.

V and J are TRBV7-9 and TRBJ1-4; D gene ambiguous. This CDR3 contains 15 residues. The V end lost 5 bases, the J end lost 0 bases, and 10 bases lay between the germline ends. CDR1 is SEHNR and CDR2 is FQNEAQ in the germline V gene (reference sequence). The CDR3 DNA reads as TGTGCCAGCAGCCTACCTCATTCAACTAATGAAAAACTGTTTTTT. As protein: CASSLPHSTNEKLFF.

The J gene is TRBJ2-3, the V gene TRBV5-1; 9 bases are shared with TRBD1. CDR1 SGHRS and CDR2 YFSETQ come from the germline V gene. V lost 3 bases, J lost 6 bases, and 8 bases stayed unmatched. The CDR3 has 15 amino acids. As DNA, the CDR3 is TGCGCCAGCAGCTGGGGACAGGGAGTAGGGGATACGCAGTATTTT. This translates into CASSWGQGVGDTQYF.

This chain joins TRBV30 and TRBJ1-2; D may be TRBD1 (5 bases). This CDR3 has 15 residues. The V end lost 1 base, the J end lost 6 bases, and 18 bases lay between the germline ends. In germline, CDR1 is GTSNPN, CDR2 SVGIG (reference sequence). The CDR3 here is CAWSGSRQGEHGYTF. The CDR3 DNA is TGTGCCTGGAGTGGGTCCCGGCAGGGTGAGCATGGCTACACCTTC.

This chain connects TRBV6-1 to TRBJ1-2; tentatively, D is TRBD1 (5 bases). CDR3 length: 16 residues. Looked up from germline, CDR1 is MNHNS and CDR2 is SASEGT. The V and J ends lost 1 base and 2 bases respectively, with 14 bases between them. The CDR3 region has the DNA TGTGCCAGCAGTGAAGGGTACGGGGGAGGGAACTATGGCTACACCTTC. This sequence encodes CASSEGYGGGNYGYTF.

V and J are TRBV27 and TRBJ1-2, with a tentative D call TRBD1 (5 bases). Trimming cost V 2 bases and J 0 bases, with 7 bases left between them. This CDR3 is built from 14 residues. Germline values: CDR1 MNHEY, CDR2 SMNVEV (reference sequence). The CDR3, as DNA: TGTGCCAGCAGTTTACAGGGCGCTAACTATGGCTACACCTTC. Encoded protein: CASSLQGANYGYTF.

The chain uses TRBV4-1 and TRBJ2-7, with TRBD1 matching 7 bases. This CDR3 contains 15 residues. The V segment lost 1 base and the J segment 4 bases; nucleotides outside the gene matches: 7. CDR1 is MGHRA and CDR2 is YSYEKL in the germline V gene. CDR3 amino acids: CASSQVWDSYYEQYF. In DNA, the CDR3 is TGCGCCAGCAGCCAAGTTTGGGACAGTTATTACGAGCAGTACTTC.

This chain uses TRBV28 with TRBJ2-5; D is unresolved. Germline CDR1 reads MDHEN; CDR2 reads SYDVKM. This CDR3 region has 16 residues. V was shortened by 5 bases and J by 0 bases, with 16 bases between the two germline ends. The CDR3 DNA is TGTGCCAGCAGTACACGGCTACAGATGTACCAAGAGACCCAGTACTTC. Translated: CASSTRLQMYQETQYF.

This clone was observed a handful of times. V usage is TRBV5-1 and J usage is TRBJ1-3; 10 bases fit TRBD1. J gave up 3 bases and V 4 bases, and 10 bases lay outside the gene matches. CDR3 length equals 17 residues. The germline CDR1 and CDR2 sequences are SGHRS and YFSETQ. The CDR3 here is CASSVDSGTGVGNTIYF. CDR3 nucleotides: TGCGCCAGCAGCGTAGACTCCGGGACAGGGGTTGGAAACACCATATATTTT.